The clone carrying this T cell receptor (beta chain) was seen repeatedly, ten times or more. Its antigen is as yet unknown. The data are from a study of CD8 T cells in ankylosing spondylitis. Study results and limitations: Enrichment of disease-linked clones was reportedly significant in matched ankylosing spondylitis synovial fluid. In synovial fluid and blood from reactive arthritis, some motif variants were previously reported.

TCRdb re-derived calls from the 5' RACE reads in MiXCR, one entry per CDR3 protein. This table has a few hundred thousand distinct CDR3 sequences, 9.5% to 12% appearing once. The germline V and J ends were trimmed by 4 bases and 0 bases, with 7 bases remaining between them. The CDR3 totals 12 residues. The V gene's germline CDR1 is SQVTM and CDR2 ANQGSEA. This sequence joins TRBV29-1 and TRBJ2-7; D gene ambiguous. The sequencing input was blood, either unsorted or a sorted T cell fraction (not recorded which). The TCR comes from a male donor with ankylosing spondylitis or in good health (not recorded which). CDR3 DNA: TGCAGCGTTGCTGGTGGCTCCTACGAGCAGTACTTC. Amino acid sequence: CSVAGGSYEQYF.